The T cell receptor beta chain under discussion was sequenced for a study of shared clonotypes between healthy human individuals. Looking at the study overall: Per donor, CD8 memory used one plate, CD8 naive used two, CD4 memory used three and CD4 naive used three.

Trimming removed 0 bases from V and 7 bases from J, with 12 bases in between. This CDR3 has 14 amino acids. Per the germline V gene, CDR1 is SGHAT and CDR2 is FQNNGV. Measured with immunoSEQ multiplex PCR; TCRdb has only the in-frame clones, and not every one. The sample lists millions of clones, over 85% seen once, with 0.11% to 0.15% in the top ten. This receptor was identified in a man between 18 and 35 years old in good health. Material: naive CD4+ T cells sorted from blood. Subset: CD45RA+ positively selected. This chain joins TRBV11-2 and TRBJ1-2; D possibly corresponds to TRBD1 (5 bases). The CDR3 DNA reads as TGTGCCAGCAGCTTAGATGTCCAGGGACGTGGCTACACCTTC. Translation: CASSLDVQGRGYTF.